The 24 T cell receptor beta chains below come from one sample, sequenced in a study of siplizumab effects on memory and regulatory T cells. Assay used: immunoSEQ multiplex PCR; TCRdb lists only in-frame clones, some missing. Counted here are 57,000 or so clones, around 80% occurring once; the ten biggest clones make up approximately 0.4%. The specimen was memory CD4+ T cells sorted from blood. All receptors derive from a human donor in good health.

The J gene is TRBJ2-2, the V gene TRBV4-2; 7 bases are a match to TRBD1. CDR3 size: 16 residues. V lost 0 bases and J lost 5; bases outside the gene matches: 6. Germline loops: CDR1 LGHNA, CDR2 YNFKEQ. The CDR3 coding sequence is TGTGCCAGCAGCCAAGACGCTTCCAGGGGGACCGGGGAGCTGTTTTTT. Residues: CASSQDASRGTGELFF.

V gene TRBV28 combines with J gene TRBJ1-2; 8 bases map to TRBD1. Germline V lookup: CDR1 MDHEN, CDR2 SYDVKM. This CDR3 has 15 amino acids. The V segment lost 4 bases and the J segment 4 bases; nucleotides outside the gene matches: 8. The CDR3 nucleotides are TGTGCCAGCAGTTGGCCCGGGACAGGAACCTATGGCTACACCTTC. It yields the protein CASSWPGTGTYGYTF.

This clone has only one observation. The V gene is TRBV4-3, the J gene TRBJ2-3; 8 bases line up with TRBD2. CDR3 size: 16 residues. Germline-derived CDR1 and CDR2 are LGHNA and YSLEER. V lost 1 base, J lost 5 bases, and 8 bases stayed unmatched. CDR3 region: CASSQVRGGRGDTQYF. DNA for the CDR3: TGCGCCAGCAGCCAAGTTCGGGGGGGACGAGGAGATACGCAGTATTTT.

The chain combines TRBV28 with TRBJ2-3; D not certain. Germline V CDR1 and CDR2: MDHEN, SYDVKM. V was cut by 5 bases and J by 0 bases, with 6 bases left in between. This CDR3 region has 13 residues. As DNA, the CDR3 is TGTGCCAGCAGTCCCTACAGCACAGATACGCAGTATTTT. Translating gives CASSPYSTDTQYF.

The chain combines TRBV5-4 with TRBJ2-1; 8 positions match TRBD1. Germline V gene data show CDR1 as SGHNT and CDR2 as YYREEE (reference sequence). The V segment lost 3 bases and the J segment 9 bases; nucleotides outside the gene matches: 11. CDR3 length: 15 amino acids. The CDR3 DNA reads TGTGCCAGCAGCTCCCCCGCGGCAGGGGGCGGTGAGCAGTTCTTC. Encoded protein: CASSSPAAGGGEQFF.

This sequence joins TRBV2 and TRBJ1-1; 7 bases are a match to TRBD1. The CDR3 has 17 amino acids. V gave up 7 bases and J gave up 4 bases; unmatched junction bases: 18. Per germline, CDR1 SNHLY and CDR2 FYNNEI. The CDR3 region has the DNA TGTGCCAGCAAGGGAGGAGGACAGGCAAGGCGAGGCACTGAAGCTTTCTTT. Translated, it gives CASKGGGQARRGTEAFF.

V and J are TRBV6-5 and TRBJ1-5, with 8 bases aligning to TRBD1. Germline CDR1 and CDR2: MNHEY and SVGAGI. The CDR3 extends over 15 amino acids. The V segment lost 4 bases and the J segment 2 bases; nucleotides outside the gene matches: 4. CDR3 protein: CASSSTGGGNQPQHF. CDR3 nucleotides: TGTGCCAGCAGTTCTACAGGGGGAGGCAATCAGCCCCAGCATTTT.

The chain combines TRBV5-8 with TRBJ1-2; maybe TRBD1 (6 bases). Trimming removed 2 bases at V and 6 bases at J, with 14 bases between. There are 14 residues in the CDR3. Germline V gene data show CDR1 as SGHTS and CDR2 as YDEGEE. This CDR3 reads CASSFDRWGDGYTF. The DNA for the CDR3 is TGTGCCAGCAGCTTTGACAGGTGGGGAGATGGCTACACCTTC. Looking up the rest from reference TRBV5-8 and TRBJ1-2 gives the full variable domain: EAGVTQSPTHLIKTRGQQATLRCSPISGHTSVYWYQQALGLGLQFLLWYDEGEERNRGNFPPRFSGRQFPNYSSELNVNALELEDSALYLCASSFDRWGDGYTFGSGTRLTVV.

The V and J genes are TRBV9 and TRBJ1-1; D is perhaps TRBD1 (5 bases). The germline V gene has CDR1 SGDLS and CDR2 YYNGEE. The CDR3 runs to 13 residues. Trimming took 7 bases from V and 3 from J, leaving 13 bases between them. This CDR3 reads CASSPTDYTEAFF. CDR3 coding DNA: TGTGCCAGCTCTCCGACAGATTACACTGAAGCTTTCTTT.

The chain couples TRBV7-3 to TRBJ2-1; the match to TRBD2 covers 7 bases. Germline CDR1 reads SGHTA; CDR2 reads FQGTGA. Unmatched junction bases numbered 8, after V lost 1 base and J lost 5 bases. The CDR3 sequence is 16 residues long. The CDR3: CASSLKAGSTHNEQFF. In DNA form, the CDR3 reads TGTGCCAGCAGCTTAAAAGCGGGAAGCACACACAATGAGCAGTTCTTC.

Written as DNA, the CDR3 is TGCAGCGTAGGACAGGGGACCGGCAATCAGCCCCAGCATTTT. Translating it yields CSVGQGTGNQPQHF. The V call is TRBV29-1, the J call TRBJ1-5, with 9 bases lining up with TRBD1. V lost 6 bases, J lost 2 bases, and 5 bases stayed unmatched. This CDR3 contains 14 residues. CDR1 and CDR2 from the germline V gene are SQVTM and ANQGSEA. The full variable domain, with the rest looked up from reference TRBV29-1 and TRBJ1-5, is SAVISQKPSRDICQRGTSLTIQCQVDSQVTMMFWYRQQPGQSLTLIATANQGSEATYESGFVIDKFPISRPNLTFSTLTVSNMSPEDSSIYLCSVGQGTGNQPQHFGDGTRLSIL.

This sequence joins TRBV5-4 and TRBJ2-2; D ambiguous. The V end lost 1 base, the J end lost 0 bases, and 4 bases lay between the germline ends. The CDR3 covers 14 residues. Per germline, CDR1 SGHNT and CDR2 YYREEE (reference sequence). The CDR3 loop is CASSLPANTGELFF. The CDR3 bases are TGTGCCAGCAGCTTGCCAGCGAACACCGGGGAGCTGTTTTTT.

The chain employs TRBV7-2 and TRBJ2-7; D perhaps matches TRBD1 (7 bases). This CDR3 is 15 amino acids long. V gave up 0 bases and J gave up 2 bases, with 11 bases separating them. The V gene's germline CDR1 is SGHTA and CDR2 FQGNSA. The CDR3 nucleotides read TGTGCCAGCAGCTTAGCGCGGGGACAGACCTACGAGCAGTACTTC. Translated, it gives CASSLARGQTYEQYF.

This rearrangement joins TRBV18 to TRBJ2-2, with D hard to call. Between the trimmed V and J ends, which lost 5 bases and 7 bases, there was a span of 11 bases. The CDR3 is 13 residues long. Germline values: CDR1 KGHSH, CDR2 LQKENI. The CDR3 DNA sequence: TGTGCCAGCTCAGGCGTTAGAAACGGGGAGCTGTTTTTT. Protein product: CASSGVRNGELFF.

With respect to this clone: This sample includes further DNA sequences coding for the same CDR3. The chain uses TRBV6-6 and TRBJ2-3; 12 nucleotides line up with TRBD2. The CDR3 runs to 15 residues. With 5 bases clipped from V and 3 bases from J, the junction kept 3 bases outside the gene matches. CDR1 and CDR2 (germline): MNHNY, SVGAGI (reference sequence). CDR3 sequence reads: CASSRLAGVTDTQYF. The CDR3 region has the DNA TGTGCCAGCAGTCGACTAGCGGGGGTGACAGATACGCAGTATTTT.

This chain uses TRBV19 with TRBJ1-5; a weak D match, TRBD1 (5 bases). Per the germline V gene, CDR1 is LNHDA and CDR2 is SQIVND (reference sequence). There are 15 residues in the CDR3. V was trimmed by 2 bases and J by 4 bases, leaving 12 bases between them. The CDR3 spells CASSIKKQDNQPQHF. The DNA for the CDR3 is TGTGCCAGTAGTATAAAAAAACAGGATAATCAGCCCCAGCATTTT.

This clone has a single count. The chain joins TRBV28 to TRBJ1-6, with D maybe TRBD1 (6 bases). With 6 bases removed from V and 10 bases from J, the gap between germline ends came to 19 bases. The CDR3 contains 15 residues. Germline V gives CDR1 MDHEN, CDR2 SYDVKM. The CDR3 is CASRYTGGHGSPLHF. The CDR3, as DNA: TGTGCCAGCAGATACACCGGGGGCCATGGGTCACCCCTCCACTTT.

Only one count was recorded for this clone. CDR3 in DNA: TGCAGCGTAGACGCCCGGGGGACAACTAATGAAAAACTGTTTTTT. This translates into CSVDARGTTNEKLFF. The chain joins TRBV29-1 to TRBJ1-4; D is perhaps TRBD1 (5 bases). The CDR3 sequence is 15 residues long. The V gene's germline CDR1 is SQVTM and CDR2 ANQGSEA. The germline V and J ends were trimmed by 6 bases and 0 bases, with 14 bases remaining between them.

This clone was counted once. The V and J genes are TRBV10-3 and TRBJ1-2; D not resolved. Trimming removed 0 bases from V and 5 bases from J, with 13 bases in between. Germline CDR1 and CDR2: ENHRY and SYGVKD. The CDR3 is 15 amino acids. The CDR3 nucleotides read TGTGCCATCAGTGAGTCGCCCGGGAGCGATTATGGCTACACCTTC. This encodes CAISESPGSDYGYTF.

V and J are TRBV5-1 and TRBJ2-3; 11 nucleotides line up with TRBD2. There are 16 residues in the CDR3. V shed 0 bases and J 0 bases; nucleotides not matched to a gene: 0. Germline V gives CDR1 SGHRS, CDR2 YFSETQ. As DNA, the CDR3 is TGCGCCAGCAGCTTGGGGACTAGCGGGAGCACAGATACGCAGTATTTT. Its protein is CASSLGTSGSTDTQYF.

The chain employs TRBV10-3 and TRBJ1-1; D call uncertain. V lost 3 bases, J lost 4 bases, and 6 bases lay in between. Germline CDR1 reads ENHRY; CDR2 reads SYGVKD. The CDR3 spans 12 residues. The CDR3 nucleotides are TGTGCCATCAGTGATTGGTCCACTGAAGCTTTCTTT. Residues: CAISDWSTEAFF.

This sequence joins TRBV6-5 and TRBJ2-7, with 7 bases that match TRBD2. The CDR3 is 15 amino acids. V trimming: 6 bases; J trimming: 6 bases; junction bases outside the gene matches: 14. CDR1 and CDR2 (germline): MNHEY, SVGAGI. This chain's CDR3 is CASSLQRDFLGEQYF. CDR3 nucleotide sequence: TGTGCCAGCAGCCTACAGCGGGACTTCCTAGGCGAGCAGTACTTC.

This CDR3 is CASKVTGAGELFF. The CDR3 nucleotides are TGTGCCAGTAAGGTTACGGGGGCCGGGGAGCTGTTTTTT. V and J are TRBV11-3 and TRBJ2-2; D perhaps matches TRBD2 (6 bases). CDR1 and CDR2 (germline): SGHNT, YENEEA. The CDR3 is 13 amino acids. Trimming cost V 9 bases and J 6 bases, with 14 bases left between them. The whole variable domain, remainder taken from reference TRBV11-3 and TRBJ2-2, is EAGVVQSPRYKIIEKKQPVAFWCNPISGHNTLYWYLQNLGQGPELLIRYENEEAVDDSQLPKDRFSAERLKGVDSTLKIQPAELGDSAVYLCASKVTGAGELFFGEGSRLTVL.

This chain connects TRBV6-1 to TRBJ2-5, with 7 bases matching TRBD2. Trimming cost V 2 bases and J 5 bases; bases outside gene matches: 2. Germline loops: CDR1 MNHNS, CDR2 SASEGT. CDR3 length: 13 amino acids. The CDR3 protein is CASSEWGGETQYF. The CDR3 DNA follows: TGTGCCAGCAGTGAATGGGGGGGGGAGACCCAGTACTTC.